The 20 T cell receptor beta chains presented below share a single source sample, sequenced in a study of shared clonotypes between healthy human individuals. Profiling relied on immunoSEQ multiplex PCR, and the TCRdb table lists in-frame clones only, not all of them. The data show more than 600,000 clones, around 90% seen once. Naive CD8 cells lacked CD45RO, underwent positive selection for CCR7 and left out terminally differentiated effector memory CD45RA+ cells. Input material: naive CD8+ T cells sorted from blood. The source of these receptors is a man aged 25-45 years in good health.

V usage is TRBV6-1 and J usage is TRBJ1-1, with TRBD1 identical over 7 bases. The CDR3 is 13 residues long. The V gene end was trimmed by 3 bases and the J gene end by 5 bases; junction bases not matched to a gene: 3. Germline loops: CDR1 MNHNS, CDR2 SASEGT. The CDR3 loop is CASSETGLTEAFF. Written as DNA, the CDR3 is TGTGCCAGCAGTGAGACAGGGTTGACTGAAGCTTTCTTT.

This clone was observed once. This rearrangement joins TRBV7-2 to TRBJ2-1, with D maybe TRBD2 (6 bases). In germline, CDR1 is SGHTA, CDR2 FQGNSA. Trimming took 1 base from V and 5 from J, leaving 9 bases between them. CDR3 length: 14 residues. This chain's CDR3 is CASSLELANNEQFF. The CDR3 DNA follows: TGTGCCAGCAGCTTAGAGCTAGCGAACAATGAGCAGTTCTTC.

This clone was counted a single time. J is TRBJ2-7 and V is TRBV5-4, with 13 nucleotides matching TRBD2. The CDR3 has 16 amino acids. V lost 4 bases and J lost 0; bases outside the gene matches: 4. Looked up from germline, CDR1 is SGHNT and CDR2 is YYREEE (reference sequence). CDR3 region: CASSRRTSGSSYEQYF. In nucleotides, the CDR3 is TGTGCCAGCAGCCGACGGACTAGCGGGAGCTCCTACGAGCAGTACTTC.

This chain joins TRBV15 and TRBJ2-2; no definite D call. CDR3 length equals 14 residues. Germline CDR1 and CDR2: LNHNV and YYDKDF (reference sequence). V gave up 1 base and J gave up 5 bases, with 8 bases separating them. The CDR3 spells CATSRVSLTGELFF. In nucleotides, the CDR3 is TGTGCCACCAGCAGAGTGTCACTTACCGGGGAGCTGTTTTTT.

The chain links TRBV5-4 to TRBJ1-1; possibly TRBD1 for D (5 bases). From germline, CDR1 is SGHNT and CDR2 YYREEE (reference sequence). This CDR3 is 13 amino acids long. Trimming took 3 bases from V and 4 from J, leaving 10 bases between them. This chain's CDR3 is CASSSGAPTEAFF. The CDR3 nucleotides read TGTGCCAGCAGCTCCGGGGCGCCCACTGAAGCTTTCTTT.

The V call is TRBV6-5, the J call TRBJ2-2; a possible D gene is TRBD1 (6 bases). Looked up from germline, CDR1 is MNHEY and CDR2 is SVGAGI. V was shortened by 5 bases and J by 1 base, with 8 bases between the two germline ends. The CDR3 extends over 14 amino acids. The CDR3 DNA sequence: TGTGCCAGCAGTCAGACAGGGAACACCGGGGAGCTGTTTTTT. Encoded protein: CASSQTGNTGELFF.

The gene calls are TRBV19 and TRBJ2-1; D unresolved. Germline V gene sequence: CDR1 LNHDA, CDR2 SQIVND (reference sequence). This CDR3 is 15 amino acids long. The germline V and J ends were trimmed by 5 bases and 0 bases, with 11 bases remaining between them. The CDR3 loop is CASSPSAVSYNEQFF. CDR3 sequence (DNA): TGTGCCAGTAGTCCCTCGGCAGTCTCCTACAATGAGCAGTTCTTC.

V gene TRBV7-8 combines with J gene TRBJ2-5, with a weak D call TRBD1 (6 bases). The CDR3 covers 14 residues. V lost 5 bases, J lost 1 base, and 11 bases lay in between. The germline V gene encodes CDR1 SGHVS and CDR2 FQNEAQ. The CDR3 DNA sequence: TGTGCCAGCAGCCTACAGGGCCTCCAAGAGACCCAGTACTTC. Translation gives CASSLQGLQETQYF.

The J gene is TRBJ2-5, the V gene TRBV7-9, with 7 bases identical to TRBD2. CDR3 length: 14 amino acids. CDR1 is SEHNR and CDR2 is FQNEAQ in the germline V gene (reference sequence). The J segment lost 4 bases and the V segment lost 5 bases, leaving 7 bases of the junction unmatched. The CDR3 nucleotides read TGTGCCAGCAGCGAAACTAGCGATTTAGAGACCCAGTACTTC. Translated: CASSETSDLETQYF.

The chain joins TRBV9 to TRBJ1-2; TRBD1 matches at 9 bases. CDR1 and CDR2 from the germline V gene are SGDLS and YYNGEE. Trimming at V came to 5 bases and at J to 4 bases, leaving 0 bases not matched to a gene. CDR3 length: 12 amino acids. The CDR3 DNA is TGTGCCAGCAGACAGGGGGCCTATGGCTACACCTTC. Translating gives CASRQGAYGYTF. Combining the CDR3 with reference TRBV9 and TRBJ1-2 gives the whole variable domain DSGVTQTPKHLITATGQRVTLRCSPRSGDLSVYWYQQSLDQGLQFLIQYYNGEERAKGNILERFSAQQFPDLHSELNLSSLELGDSALYFCASRQGAYGYTFGSGTRLTVV.

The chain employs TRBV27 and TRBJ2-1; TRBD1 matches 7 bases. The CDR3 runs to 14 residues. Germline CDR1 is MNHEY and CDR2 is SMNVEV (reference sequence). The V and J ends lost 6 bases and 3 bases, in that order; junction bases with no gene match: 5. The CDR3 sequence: CASRRQGVYNEQFF. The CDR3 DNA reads TGTGCCAGCAGGCGACAGGGAGTCTACAATGAGCAGTTCTTC.

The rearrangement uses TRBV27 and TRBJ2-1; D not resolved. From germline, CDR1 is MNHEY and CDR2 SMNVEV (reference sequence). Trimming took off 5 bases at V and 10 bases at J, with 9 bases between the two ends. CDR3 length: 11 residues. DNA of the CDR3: TGTGCCAGCAGTCGCGGTAAGGAGCAGTTCTTC. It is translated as CASSRGKEQFF.

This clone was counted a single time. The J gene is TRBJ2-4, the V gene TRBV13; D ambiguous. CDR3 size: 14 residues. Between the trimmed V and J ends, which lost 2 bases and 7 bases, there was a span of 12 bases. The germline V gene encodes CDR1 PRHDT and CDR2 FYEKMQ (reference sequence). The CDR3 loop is CASSLQTSWNIQYF. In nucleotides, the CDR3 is TGTGCCAGCAGCTTACAGACGAGCTGGAACATTCAGTACTTC.

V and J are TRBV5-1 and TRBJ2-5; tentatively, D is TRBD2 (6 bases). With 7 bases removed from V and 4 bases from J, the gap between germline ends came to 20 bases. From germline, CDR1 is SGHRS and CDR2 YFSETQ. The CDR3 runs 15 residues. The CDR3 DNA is TGCGCCAGCGGACCTAGCGCTGGCCAGATAGAGACCCAGTACTTC. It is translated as CASGPSAGQIETQYF.

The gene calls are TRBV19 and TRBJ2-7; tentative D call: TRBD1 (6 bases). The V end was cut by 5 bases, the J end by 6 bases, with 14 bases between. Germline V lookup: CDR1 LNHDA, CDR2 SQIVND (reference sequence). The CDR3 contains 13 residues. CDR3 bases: TGTGCCAGTAGTGGGGGCCAGGGCAGCGAGCAGTACTTC. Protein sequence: CASSGGQGSEQYF.

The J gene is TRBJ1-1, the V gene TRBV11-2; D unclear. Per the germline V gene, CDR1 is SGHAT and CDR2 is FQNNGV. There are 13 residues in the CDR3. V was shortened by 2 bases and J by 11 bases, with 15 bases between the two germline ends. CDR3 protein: CASSLPDEAGAFF. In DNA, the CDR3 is TGTGCCAGCAGCTTACCAGACGAGGCTGGGGCTTTCTTT.

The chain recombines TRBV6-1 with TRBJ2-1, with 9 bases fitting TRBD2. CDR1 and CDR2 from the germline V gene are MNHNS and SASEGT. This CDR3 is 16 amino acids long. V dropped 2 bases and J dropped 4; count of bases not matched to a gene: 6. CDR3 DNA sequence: TGTGCCAGCAGTGAATTGGCGGGAGGGGTATACAATGAGCAGTTCTTC. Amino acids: CASSELAGGVYNEQFF.

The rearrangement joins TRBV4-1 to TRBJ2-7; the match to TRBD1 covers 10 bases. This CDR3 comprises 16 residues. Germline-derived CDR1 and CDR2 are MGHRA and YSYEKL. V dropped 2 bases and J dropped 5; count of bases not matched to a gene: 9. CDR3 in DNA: TGCGCCAGCAGCCAACCCGGGACAGGGGACTATCACGAGCAGTACTTC. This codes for CASSQPGTGDYHEQYF.

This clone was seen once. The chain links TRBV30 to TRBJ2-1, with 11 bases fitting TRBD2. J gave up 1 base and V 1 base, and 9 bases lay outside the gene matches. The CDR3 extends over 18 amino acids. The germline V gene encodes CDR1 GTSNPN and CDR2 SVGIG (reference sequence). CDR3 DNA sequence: TGTGCCTGGAGTGGAATAGCGGGAGGGTCAGGATCCTACAATGAGCAGTTCTTC. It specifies CAWSGIAGGSGSYNEQFF.

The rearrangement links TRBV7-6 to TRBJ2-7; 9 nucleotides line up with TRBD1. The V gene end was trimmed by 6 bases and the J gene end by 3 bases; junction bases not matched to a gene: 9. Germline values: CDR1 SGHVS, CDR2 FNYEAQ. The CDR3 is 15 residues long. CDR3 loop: CASSDLDRGGYEQYF. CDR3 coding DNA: TGTGCCAGCAGTGACCTGGACAGGGGAGGCTACGAGCAGTACTTC.